The entry below describes one TCR beta chain. Its antigen is still unknown. The entry originates in a study of beta chain features in type 1 diabetes. Every isolated RNA sample was fully reverse transcribed, so sequencing captured expressed TCRB transcripts. Libraries were prepared by immunoSEQ multiplex PCR; TCRdb keeps only in-frame clonotypes and omits some of them. The data contain hundreds of thousands of clones, 6.5% to 10% of them seen just once; the ten biggest clones take up approximately 0.44%. Whole-study results and caveats: The naive, central memory and Treg TCRB repertoires looked more alike in patients than they did in healthy donors. The question of HLA type influencing TCRB rearrangement was one that remained unresolved here.

The clonotype was recovered from a woman aged 18-29 years in good health. Specimen: central memory CD4+ T cells from blood.

CDR3 sequence reads: CASSRTSGGLQETQYF. In nucleotides, the CDR3 is TGTGCCAGCAGCCGCACTAGCGGAGGGCTACAAGAGACCCAGTACTTC. The chain carries TRBV5-4 and TRBJ2-5; 8 bases are a match to TRBD2. The CDR3 contains 16 residues. The germline CDR1 and CDR2 sequences are SGHNT and YYREEE (reference sequence). The ends lost 4 bases at V and 2 bases at J; junction bases unmatched: 10.